The 23 T cell receptor beta chains below all came from one sample that was sequenced in a study of control samples from healthy donors and cancer patients. Sequenced by immunoSEQ multiplex PCR; TCRdb stores in-frame clones only, minus some. Among 150,000 to 160,000 clones listed, over 90% were seen once. Sample: blood. The origin of the receptors is a man over 45 in good health.

This clone has just a few counts. The rearrangement uses TRBV4-1 and TRBJ2-7, with 10 bases aligning to TRBD1. The CDR3 is 16 amino acids. The ends lost 4 bases at V and 6 bases at J; junction bases unmatched: 12. Germline V gene data show CDR1 as MGHRA and CDR2 as YSYEKL. The CDR3 loop is CASSRFRDRGSGEQYF. In nucleotides, the CDR3 is TGCGCCAGCAGCCGGTTCCGGGACAGGGGATCGGGCGAGCAGTACTTC.

The rearrangement joins TRBV10-3 to TRBJ2-7; D assignment may be TRBD1 or TRBD2 (5 bases each). The germline gives CDR1 ENHRY, CDR2 SYGVKD. This CDR3 region has 12 residues. The V and J ends lost 6 bases and 3 bases respectively, with 9 bases between them. This CDR3 reads CAIRGPNYEQYF. In nucleotides, the CDR3 is TGTGCCATCAGGGGACCGAACTACGAGCAGTACTTC.

This clone was picked up one time. V and J are TRBV30 and TRBJ1-4; D not resolved. The CDR3 consists of 12 residues. Trimming removed 7 bases at V and 8 bases at J, with 14 bases between. Germline CDR1 reads GTSNPN; CDR2 reads SVGIG (reference sequence). CDR3 sequence: CAFKGNGEKLFF. Written as DNA, the CDR3 is TGTGCCTTTAAGGGTAACGGGGAAAAACTGTTTTTT. Full variable domain (missing parts from reference TRBV30 and TRBJ1-4): SQTIHQWPATLVQPVGSPLSLECTVEGTSNPNLYWYRQAAGRGLQLLFYSVGIGQISSEVPQNLSASRPQDRQFILSSKKLLLSDSGFYLCAFKGNGEKLFFGSGTQLSVL.

The chain is built from TRBV6-1 and TRBJ2-7; 11 positions agree with TRBD2. V lost 4 bases to trimming and J lost 7 bases; unmatched junction nucleotides: 12. The germline gives CDR1 MNHNS, CDR2 SASEGT. This CDR3 comprises 16 residues. Here the CDR3 reads CASSALLAGGPMEQYF. CDR3 DNA: TGTGCCAGCAGTGCCCTCCTAGCGGGAGGCCCTATGGAGCAGTACTTC.

This chain uses TRBV27 with TRBJ1-6, with D possibly TRBD1 on 6 matching bases. The V end was cut by 2 bases, the J end by 4 bases, with 9 bases between. Germline V gives CDR1 MNHEY, CDR2 SMNVEV (reference sequence). The CDR3 is made up of 15 amino acids. CDR3 sequence reads: CASSLDRFYNSPLHF. The CDR3 region has the DNA TGTGCCAGCAGTTTAGACAGGTTTTATAATTCACCCCTCCACTTT.

The chain combines TRBV25-1 with TRBJ1-5; unclear D gene. Germline V gene sequence: CDR1 MGHDK, CDR2 SYGVNS. This CDR3 spans 12 amino acids. V was cut by 2 bases and J by 3 bases, with 2 bases left in between. The CDR3 coding sequence is TGTGCCAGCAGTGAAAACAATCAGCCCCAGCATTTT. Protein sequence: CASSENNQPQHF. Complete variable domain (other parts from reference TRBV25-1 and TRBJ1-5): EADIYQTPRYLVIGTGKKITLECSQTMGHDKMYWYQQDPGMELHLIHYSYGVNSTEKGDLSSESTVSRIRTEHFPLTLESARPSHTSQYLCASSENNQPQHFGDGTRLSIL.

V usage is TRBV5-6 and J usage is TRBJ2-7; maybe TRBD2 (5 bases). CDR3 size: 16 residues. V was pared by 4 bases and J by 4 bases, with 21 bases between. Germline V gene data show CDR1 as SGHDT and CDR2 as YYEEEE. The CDR3: CASSPLIPGKGYEQYF. The CDR3, as DNA: TGTGCCAGCAGCCCTCTTATCCCGGGAAAAGGGTACGAGCAGTACTTC. Drawing the rest from reference TRBV5-6 and TRBJ2-7, the complete variable domain is DAGVTQSPTHLIKTRGQQVTLRCSPKSGHDTVSWYQQALGQGPQFIFQYYEEEERQRGNFPDRFSGHQFPNYSSELNVNALLLGDSALYLCASSPLIPGKGYEQYFGPGTRLTVT.

The genes are TRBV6-6 and TRBJ1-3, with 8 bases aligning to TRBD1. Per the germline V gene, CDR1 is MNHNY and CDR2 is SVGAGI (reference sequence). This CDR3 contains 15 residues. The V segment lost 6 bases and the J segment 0 bases; nucleotides outside the gene matches: 4. This chain's CDR3 is CASRDRANSGNTIYF. Here the CDR3 DNA reads TGTGCCAGCAGGGACAGGGCGAACTCTGGAAACACCATATATTTT.

The rearrangement joins TRBV5-1 to TRBJ1-2; D might be TRBD1 (5 bases). Trimming pared 3 bases from V and 4 bases from J, leaving 16 bases between. Germline-derived CDR1 and CDR2 are SGHRS and YFSETQ. The length of the CDR3 is 15 residues. CDR3 sequence (DNA): TGCGCCAGCAGCTACCCGGCACCCGGGGGCTATGGCTACACCTTC. Translation gives CASSYPAPGGYGYTF. Combining the CDR3 with reference TRBV5-1 and TRBJ1-2 gives the whole variable domain KAGVTQTPRYLIKTRGQQVTLSCSPISGHRSVSWYQQTPGQGLQFLFEYFSETQRNKGNFPGRFSGRQFSNSRSEMNVSTLELGDSALYLCASSYPAPGGYGYTFGSGTRLTVV.

The rearrangement uses TRBV3-1 (or the pseudogene TRBV3-2) and TRBJ2-7; either TRBD1 or TRBD2 may supply D (5 bases each). The ends were cut back, 0 bases at V and 7 bases at J, with 16 bases in the middle. The CDR3 covers 15 residues. CDR1 and CDR2 (germline): LGHDT, YNNKEL (reference sequence). The CDR3 bases are TGTGCCAGCAGCCAAGAGCAGGGACCGGGTGGAGAGCAGTACTTC. It is translated as CASSQEQGPGGEQYF.

The V call is TRBV9, the J call TRBJ2-7, with D perhaps TRBD1 (5 bases). Looked up from germline, CDR1 is SGDLS and CDR2 is YYNGEE. V was pared by 0 bases and J by 1 base, with 8 bases between. The CDR3 has 14 residues. DNA of the CDR3: TGTGCCAGCAGCGTAGACCAGGGTTCCTACGAGCAGTACTTC. The encoded protein is CASSVDQGSYEQYF.

This chain joins TRBV6-5 and TRBJ1-2, with TRBD1 matching over 8 bases. This CDR3 is 13 amino acids long. Germline lookup yields CDR1 MNHEY and CDR2 SVGAGI. Trimming took 4 bases from V and 4 from J; bases not matched to a gene: 2. CDR3 nucleotide sequence: TGTGCCAGCAGTTCGGACAGGGTCTATGGCTACACCTTC. Amino acid sequence: CASSSDRVYGYTF.

This clone was seen a single time. CDR3 nucleotides: TGTGCCAGCAGCTCGGGGAGGAGCAATCAGCCCCAGCATTTT. The encoded protein is CASSSGRSNQPQHF. The chain carries TRBV9 and TRBJ1-5; D unclear. Germline loops: CDR1 SGDLS, CDR2 YYNGEE. This CDR3 is 14 amino acids long. V was shortened by 4 bases and J by 1 base, with 9 bases between the two germline ends.

The chain couples TRBV10-3 to TRBJ2-7; 9 positions match TRBD2. The CDR3 length is 15 residues. Looked up from germline, CDR1 is ENHRY and CDR2 is SYGVKD. With V trimmed by 4 bases and J by 3 bases, 7 bases remained unmatched. CDR3 protein: CAISAASGVLYEQYF. The CDR3 DNA follows: TGTGCCATCAGTGCGGCTAGCGGGGTTCTCTACGAGCAGTACTTC.

The chain combines TRBV5-4 with TRBJ2-5, with D hard to call. Per the germline V gene, CDR1 is SGHNT and CDR2 is YYREEE (reference sequence). This CDR3 has 12 amino acids. V lost 0 bases to trimming and J lost 5 bases, with 5 bases between them. The CDR3: CASSLDPETQYF. CDR3 coding DNA: TGTGCCAGCAGCTTGGATCCGGAGACCCAGTACTTC.

The chain joins TRBV19 to TRBJ2-2; 8 bases align to TRBD2. The length of the CDR3 is 16 residues. The germline gives CDR1 LNHDA, CDR2 SQIVND (reference sequence). V was clipped by 5 bases and J by 0 bases; unmatched bases: 5. This CDR3 is CASSRLAPTNTGELFF. The CDR3 nucleotides are TGTGCCAGTAGTCGACTAGCGCCTACGAACACCGGGGAGCTGTTTTTT. Filled out from reference TRBV19 and TRBJ2-2, the complete variable domain reads DGGITQSPKYLFRKEGQNVTLSCEQNLNHDAMYWYRQDPGQGLRLIYYSQIVNDFQKGDIAEGYSVSREKKESFPLTVTSAQKNPTAFYLCASSRLAPTNTGELFFGEGSRLTVL.

The genes are TRBV5-1 and TRBJ2-7; 14 nucleotides agree with TRBD2. CDR1 SGHRS and CDR2 YFSETQ come from the germline V gene. V shed 4 bases and J 0 bases; nucleotides not matched to a gene: 6. The CDR3 covers 17 residues. The chain's CDR3 is CASSPGLAGVASYEQYF. CDR3 in DNA: TGCGCCAGCAGCCCGGGACTAGCGGGAGTCGCCTCCTACGAGCAGTACTTC.

The chain recombines TRBV27 with TRBJ1-6; D gene ambiguous. Trimming stripped 6 bases from V and 10 bases from J, with 16 bases between. The CDR3 has 14 amino acids. Germline values: CDR1 MNHEY, CDR2 SMNVEV (reference sequence). In DNA form, the CDR3 reads TGTGCCAGCAGCCCGCCCGGAGGTCGCTCACCCCTCCACTTT. Translated, it gives CASSPPGGRSPLHF.

The rearrangement links TRBV9 to TRBJ1-2, with TRBD1 identical over 8 bases. The CDR3 has 15 residues. Germline assignment: CDR1 SGDLS and CDR2 YYNGEE. The ends lost 1 base at V and 4 bases at J; junction bases unmatched: 6. DNA of the CDR3: TGTGCCAGCAGCGTAACGAGGACAGGGCTCTATGGCTACACCTTC. Its protein product is CASSVTRTGLYGYTF.

The chain links TRBV28 to TRBJ2-7; D is undetermined. The V gene's germline CDR1 is MDHEN and CDR2 SYDVKM. This CDR3 is 13 amino acids long. V was shortened by 4 bases and J by 5 bases, with 12 bases between the two germline ends. Written as DNA, the CDR3 is TGTGCCAGCAGTTCGGCAGGTAACAACGAGCAGTACTTC. It specifies CASSSAGNNEQYF.

This chain connects TRBV5-5 to TRBJ2-3; D not resolved. The V end was cut by 1 base, the J end by 2 bases, with 11 bases between. CDR1 is SGHKS and CDR2 is YYEKEE in the germline V gene (reference sequence). This CDR3 comprises 15 residues. Here the CDR3 reads CASSLSFGVTDTQYF. CDR3 nucleotide sequence: TGTGCCAGCAGCTTGTCGTTTGGGGTCACAGATACGCAGTATTTT.

In this sample, this clone turned up a few times. The chain employs TRBV5-1 and TRBJ1-4; no clear D gene. V dropped 5 bases and J dropped 0 bases, with 5 bases sitting between them. Per germline, CDR1 SGHRS and CDR2 YFSETQ. The CDR3 sequence is 13 residues long. The CDR3 DNA reads as TGCGCCAGCAGGGTAGCAACTAATGAAAAACTGTTTTTT. It specifies CASRVATNEKLFF.

This chain links TRBV6-2 or TRBV6-3 with TRBJ1-6, with TRBD1 as a possible D gene (6 bases). CDR3 length equals 17 residues. V lost 6 bases, J lost 0 bases, and 15 bases lay in between. Germline V gene lookup returns CDR1 MNHEY and CDR2 SVGEGT. The DNA for the CDR3 is TGTGCCAGCAGCCCTGGACAGTCAAGCTCCTATAATTCACCCCTCCACTTT. Amino acid sequence: CASSPGQSSSYNSPLHF.